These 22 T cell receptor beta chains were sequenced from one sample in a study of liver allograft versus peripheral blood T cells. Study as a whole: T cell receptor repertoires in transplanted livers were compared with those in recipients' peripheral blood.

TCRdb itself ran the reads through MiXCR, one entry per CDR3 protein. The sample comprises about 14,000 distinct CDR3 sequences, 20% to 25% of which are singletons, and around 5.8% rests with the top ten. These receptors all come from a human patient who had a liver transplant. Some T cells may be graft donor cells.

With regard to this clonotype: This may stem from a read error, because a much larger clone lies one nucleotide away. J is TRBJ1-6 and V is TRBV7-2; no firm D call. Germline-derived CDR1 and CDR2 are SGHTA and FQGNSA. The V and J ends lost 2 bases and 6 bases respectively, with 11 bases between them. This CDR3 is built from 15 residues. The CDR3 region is CASSLKAQSNSPLHF. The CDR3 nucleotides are TGTGCCAGCAGCTTAAAGGCCCAATCTAATTCACCCCTCCACTTT.

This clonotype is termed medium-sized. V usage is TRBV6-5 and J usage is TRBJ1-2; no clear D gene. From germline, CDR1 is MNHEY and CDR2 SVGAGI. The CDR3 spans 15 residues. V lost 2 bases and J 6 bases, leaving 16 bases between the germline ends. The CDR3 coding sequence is TGTGCCAGCAGTTACCAGACCTCACGGTGGGATGGCTACACCTTC. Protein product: CASSYQTSRWDGYTF.

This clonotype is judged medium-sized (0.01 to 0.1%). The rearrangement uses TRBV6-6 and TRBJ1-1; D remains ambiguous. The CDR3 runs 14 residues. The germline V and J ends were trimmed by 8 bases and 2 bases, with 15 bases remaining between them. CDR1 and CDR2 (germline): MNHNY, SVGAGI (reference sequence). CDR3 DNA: TGTGCCAGCTTTAGTAAAGGTTTCAACACTGAAGCTTTCTTT. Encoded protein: CASFSKGFNTEAFF.

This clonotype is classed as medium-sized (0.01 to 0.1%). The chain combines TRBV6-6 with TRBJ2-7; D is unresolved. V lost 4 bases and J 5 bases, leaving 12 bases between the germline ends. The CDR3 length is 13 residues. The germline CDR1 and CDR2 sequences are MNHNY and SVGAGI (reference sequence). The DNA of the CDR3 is TGTGCCAGCAGTTTGACATCCAGCAACGAGCAGTACTTC. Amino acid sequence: CASSLTSSNEQYF.

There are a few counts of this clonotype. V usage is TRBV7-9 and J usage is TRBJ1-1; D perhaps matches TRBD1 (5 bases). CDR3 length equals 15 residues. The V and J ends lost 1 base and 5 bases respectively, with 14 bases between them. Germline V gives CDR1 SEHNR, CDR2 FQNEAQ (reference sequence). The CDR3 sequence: CASSLGAGRLTEAFF. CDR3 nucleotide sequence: TGTGCCAGCAGCTTAGGTGCAGGGAGGCTTACTGAAGCTTTCTTT.

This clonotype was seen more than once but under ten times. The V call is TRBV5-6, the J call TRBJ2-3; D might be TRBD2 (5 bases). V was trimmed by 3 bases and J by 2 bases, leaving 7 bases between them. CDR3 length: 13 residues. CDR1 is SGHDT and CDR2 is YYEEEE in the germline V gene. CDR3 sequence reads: CASSSGDTDTQYF. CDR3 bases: TGTGCCAGCAGCTCCGGGGACACAGATACGCAGTATTTT.

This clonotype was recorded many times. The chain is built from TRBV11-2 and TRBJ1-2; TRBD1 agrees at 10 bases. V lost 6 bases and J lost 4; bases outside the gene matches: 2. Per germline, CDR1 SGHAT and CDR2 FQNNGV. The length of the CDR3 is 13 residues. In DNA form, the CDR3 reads TGTGCCAGCAGGGGACAGGGGCTCTATGGCTACACCTTC. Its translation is CASRGQGLYGYTF. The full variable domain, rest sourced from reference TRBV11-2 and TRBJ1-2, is EAGVAQSPRYKIIEKRQSVAFWCNPISGHATLYWYQQILGQGPKLLIQFQNNGVVDDSQLPKDRFSAERLKGVDSTLKIQPAKLEDSAVYLCASRGQGLYGYTFGSGTRLTVV.

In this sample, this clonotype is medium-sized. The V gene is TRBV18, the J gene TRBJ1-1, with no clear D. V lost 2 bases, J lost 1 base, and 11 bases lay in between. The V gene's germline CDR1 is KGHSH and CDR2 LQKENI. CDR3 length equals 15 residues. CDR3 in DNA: TGTGCCAGCTCACCATGGTCGGGCAGGAACACTGAAGCTTTCTTT. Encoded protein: CASSPWSGRNTEAFF.

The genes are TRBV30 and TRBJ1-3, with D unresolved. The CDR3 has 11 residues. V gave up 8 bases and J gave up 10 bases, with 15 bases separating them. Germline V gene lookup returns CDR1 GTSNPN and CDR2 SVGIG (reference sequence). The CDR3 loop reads CASGRGQTIYF. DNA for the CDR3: TGTGCCAGTGGGAGAGGCCAGACCATATATTTT.

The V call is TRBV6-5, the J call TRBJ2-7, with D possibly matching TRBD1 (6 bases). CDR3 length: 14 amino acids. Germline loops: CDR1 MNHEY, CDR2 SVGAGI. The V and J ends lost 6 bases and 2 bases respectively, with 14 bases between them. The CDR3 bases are TGTGCCAGCAGGACAGACAGGAGCGCCTACGAGCAGTACTTC. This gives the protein CASRTDRSAYEQYF.

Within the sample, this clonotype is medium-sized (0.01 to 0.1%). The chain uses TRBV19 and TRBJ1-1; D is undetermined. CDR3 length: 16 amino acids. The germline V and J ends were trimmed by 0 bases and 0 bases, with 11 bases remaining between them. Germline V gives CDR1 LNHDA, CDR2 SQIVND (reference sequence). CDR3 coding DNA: TGTGCCAGTAGTATAGACAGGTTAGGTCTGAACACTGAAGCTTTCTTT. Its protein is CASSIDRLGLNTEAFF.

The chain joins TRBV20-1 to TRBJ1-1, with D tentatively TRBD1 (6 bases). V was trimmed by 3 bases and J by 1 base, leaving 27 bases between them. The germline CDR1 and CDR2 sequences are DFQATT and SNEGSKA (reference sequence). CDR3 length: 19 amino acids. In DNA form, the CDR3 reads TGCAGTGCTAGGGGAACTTACAGGGAAGCAGGCAATTGGAACACTGAAGCTTTCTTT. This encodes CSARGTYREAGNWNTEAFF.

CDR3 in DNA: TGTGCCACCAGCAGAGATCGTAGGGGCTACACCTTC. It is translated as CATSRDRRGYTF. The V gene is TRBV15, the J gene TRBJ1-2; D remains ambiguous. Germline V CDR1 and CDR2: LNHNV, YYDKDF (reference sequence). The CDR3 spans 12 residues. Trimming pared 0 bases from V and 8 bases from J, leaving 7 bases between. Full variable domain (remainder filled in from reference TRBV15 and TRBJ1-2): DAMVIQNPRYQVTQFGKPVTLSCSQTLNHNVMYWYQQKSSQAPKLLFHYYDKDFNNEADTPDNFQSRRPNTSFCFLDIRSPGLGDTAMYLCATSRDRRGYTFGSGTRLTVV.

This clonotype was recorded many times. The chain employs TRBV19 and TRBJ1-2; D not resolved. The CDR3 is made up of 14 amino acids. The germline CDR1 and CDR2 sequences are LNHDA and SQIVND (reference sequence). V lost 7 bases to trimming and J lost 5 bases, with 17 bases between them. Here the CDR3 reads CASKRSGGEYGYTF. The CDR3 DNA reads TGTGCCAGTAAGAGATCGGGAGGCGAGTATGGCTACACCTTC.

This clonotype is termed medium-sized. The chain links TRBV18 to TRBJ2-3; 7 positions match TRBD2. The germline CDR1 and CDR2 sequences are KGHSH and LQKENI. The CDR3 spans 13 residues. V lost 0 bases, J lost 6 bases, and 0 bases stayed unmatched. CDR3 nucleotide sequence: TGTGCCAGCTCACCACCGGGAGGGGATACGCAGTATTTT. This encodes CASSPPGGDTQYF.

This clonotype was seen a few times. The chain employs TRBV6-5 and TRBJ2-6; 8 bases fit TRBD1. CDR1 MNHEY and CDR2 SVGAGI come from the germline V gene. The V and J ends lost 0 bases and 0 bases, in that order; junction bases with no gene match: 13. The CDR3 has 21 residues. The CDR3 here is CASSYSPPGTGLLSGANVLTF. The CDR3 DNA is TGTGCCAGCAGTTACTCCCCCCCGGGGACAGGACTACTCTCTGGGGCCAACGTCCTGACTTTC.

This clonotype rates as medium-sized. CDR3 amino acids: CASSPPRGAYNEQFF. DNA of the CDR3: TGTGCCAGCTCACCACCACGGGGGGCCTACAATGAGCAGTTCTTC. This chain links TRBV18 with TRBJ2-1, with 7 bases aligning to TRBD2. CDR3 length equals 15 residues. Germline CDR1 KGHSH, CDR2 LQKENI. Germline trimming cut 0 bases from V and 2 bases from J; bases unmatched to any gene: 1. The full variable domain, rest sourced from reference TRBV18 and TRBJ2-1, is NAGVMQNPRHLVRRRGQEARLRCSPMKGHSHVYWYRQLPEEGLKFMVYLQKENIIDESGMPKERFSAEFPKEGPSILRIQQVVRGDSAAYFCASSPPRGAYNEQFFGPGTRLTVL.

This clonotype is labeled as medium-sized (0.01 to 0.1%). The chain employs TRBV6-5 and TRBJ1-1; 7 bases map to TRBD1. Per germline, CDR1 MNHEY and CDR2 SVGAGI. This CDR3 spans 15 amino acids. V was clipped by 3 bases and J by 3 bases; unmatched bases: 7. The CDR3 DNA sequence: TGTGCCAGCAGTTATGGTCAGGGGGGTGACACTGAAGCTTTCTTT. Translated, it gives CASSYGQGGDTEAFF.

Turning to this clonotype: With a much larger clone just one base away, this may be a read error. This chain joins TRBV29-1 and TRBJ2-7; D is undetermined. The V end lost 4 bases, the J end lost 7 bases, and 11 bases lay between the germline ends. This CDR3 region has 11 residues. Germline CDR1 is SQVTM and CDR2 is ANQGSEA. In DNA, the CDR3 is TGCAGCGTTGGAACCTGGTGGGAGCAGTACTTC. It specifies CSVGTWWEQYF.

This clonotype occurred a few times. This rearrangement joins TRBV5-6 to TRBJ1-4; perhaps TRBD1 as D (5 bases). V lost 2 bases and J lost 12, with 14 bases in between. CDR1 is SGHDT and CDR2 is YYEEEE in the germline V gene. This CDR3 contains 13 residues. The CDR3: CASSFGSRGELFF. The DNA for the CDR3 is TGTGCCAGCAGCTTCGGCTCACGAGGGGAACTGTTTTTT.

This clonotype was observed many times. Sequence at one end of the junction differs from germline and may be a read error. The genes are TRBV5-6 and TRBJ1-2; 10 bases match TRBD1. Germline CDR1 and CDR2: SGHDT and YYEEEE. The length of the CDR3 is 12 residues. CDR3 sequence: CASSFSGQGFSF. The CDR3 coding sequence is TGTGCCAGCAGCTTCTCGGGACAGGGGTTCTCCTTC.

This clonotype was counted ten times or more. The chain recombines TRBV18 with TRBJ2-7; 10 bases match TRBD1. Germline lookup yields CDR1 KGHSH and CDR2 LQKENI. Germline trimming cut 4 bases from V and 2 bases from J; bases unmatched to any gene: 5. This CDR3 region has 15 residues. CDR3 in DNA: TGTGCCAGCTCACTGGGGACAGGGGACACCTACGAGCAGTACTTC. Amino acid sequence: CASSLGTGDTYEQYF.